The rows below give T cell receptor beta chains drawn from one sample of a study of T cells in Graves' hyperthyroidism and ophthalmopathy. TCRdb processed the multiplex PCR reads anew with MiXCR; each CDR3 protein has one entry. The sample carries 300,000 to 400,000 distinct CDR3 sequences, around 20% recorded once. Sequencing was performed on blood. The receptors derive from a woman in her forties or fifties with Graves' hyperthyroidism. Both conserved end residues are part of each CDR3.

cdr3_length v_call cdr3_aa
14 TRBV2 CASRRTGDAYEQYF
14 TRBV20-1 CSARRRGNTGELFF
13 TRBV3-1 CAGSQGGSVEQYF
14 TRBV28 CASTYRKAGNIQYF
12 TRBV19 CASSFLDQPQHF
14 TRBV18 CASSPPAGRYEQYF
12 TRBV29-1 CSASGGVVEQFF
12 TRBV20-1 CSVRGHRYEQYF
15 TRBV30 CAWSGGTNSYNEQFF
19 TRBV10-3 CAISDPLQQGTRGTDTQYF
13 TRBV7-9 CASSETGPDTQYF
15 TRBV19 CASSMNRGNTGELFF
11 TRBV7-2 CASSFLFEQCF
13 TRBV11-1 CASSLDSHQPQHF
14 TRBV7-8 CASSSWDNFYEQYF
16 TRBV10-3 CAISGGGSSYTGELFF
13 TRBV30 CAWRLGWDTEAFF
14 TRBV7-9 CASSFTKAQETQYF
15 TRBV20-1 CSARDEAASNEKLFF
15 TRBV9 CASSVTGYNNSPLHF
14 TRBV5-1 CASSLYSGDNEQFF
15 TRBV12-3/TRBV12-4 CASSLRLLNYNEQFF
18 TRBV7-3 CASSQLRRGLHLQETQYF
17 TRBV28 CASSIQLLAASYNEQFF
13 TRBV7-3 CASSFLGDYGYTF
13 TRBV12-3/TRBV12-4 CASTGTVKEKLFF
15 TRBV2 CASRTLGGTTTEAFF
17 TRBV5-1 CASSLGDRWTSTDTQYF